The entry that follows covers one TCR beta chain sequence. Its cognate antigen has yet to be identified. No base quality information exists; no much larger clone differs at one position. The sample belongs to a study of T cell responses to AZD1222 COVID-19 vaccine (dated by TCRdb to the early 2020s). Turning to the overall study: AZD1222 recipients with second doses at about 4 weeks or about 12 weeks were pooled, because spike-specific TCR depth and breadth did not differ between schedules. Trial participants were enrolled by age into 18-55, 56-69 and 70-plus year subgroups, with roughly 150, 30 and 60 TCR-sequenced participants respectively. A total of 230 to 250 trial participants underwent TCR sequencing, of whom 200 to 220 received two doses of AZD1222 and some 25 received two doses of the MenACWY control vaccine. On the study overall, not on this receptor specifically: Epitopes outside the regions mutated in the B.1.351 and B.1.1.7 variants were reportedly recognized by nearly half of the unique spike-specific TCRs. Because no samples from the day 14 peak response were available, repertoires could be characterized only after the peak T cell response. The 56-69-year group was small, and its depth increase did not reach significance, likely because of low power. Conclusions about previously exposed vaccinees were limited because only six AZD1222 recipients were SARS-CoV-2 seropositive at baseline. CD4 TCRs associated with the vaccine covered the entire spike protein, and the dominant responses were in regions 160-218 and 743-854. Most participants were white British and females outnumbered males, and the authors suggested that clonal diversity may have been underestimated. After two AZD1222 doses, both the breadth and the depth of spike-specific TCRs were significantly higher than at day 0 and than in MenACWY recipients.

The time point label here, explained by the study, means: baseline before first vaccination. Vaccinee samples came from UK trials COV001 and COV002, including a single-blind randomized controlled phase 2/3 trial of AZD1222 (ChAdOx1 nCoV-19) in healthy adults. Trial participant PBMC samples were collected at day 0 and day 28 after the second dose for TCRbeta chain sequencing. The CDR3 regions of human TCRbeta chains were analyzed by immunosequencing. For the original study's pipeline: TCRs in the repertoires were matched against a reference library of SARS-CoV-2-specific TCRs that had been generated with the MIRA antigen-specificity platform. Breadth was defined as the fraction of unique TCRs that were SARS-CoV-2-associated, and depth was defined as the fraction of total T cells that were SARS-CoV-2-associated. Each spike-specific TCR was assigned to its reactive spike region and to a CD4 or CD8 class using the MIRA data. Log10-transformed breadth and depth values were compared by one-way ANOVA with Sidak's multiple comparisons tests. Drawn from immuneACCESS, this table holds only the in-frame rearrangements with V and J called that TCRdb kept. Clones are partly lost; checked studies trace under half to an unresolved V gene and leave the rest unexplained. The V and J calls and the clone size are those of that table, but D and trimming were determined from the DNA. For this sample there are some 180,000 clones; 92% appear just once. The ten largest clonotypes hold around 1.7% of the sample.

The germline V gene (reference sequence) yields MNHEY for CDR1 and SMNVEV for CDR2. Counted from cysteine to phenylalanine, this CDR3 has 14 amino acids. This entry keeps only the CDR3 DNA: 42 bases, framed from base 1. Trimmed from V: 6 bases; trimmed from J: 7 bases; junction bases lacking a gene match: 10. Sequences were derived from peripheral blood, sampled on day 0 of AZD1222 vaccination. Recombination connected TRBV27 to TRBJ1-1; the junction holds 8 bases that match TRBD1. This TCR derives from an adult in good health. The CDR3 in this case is CASSLQGVGGEAFF. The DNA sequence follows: TGTGCCAGCAGCCTACAGGGGGTGGGAGGTGAAGCTTTCTTT.